These T cell receptor beta chains were read from a single sample in a study of blood T cell repertoires in COVID-19. The method was immunoSEQ multiplex PCR; TCRdb's version includes in-frame clones alone and lacks a portion of them. The data show about 110,000 clones, 88% seen once. Sequencing was done on a sample of peripheral blood. These receptors were collected from a human donor in a cohort sampled during active COVID-19. Both conserved end residues are part of each CDR3. Clone sizes are given selectively: once, few, many, or a class where the clone is expanded.

v_call: TRBV28; clone_size: NA; j_call: TRBJ1-5; cdr3_aa: CASSAPGTGGQPQHF
v_call: TRBV3-1/TRBV3-2; clone_size: NA; j_call: TRBJ2-2; cdr3_aa: CASSRTGADGELFF
v_call: TRBV7-9; clone_size: NA; j_call: TRBJ1-6; cdr3_aa: CASSLGGGSPLHF
v_call: TRBV29-1; clone_size: NA; j_call: TRBJ2-1; cdr3_aa: CSVEGATGTGVYNEQFF
v_call: TRBV6-5; clone_size: NA; j_call: TRBJ2-7; cdr3_aa: CASRQTGDYEQYF
v_call: TRBV5-6; clone_size: NA; j_call: TRBJ2-1; cdr3_aa: CASSLGANEQFF
v_call: TRBV2; clone_size: NA; j_call: TRBJ2-1; cdr3_aa: CASRRTSGLNNEQFF
v_call: TRBV28; clone_size: NA; j_call: TRBJ1-4; cdr3_aa: CASSLSGGKLFF
v_call: TRBV9; clone_size: NA; j_call: TRBJ2-7; cdr3_aa: CASSVSGGAGEQYF
v_call: TRBV27; clone_size: NA; j_call: TRBJ2-3; cdr3_aa: CASRDNTDTQYF
v_call: TRBV3-1/TRBV3-2; clone_size: NA; j_call: TRBJ2-7; cdr3_aa: CASSQGGLYEQYF
v_call: TRBV6-1; clone_size: NA; j_call: TRBJ2-3; cdr3_aa: CASSEMTGIDTQYF
v_call: TRBV2; clone_size: NA; j_call: TRBJ1-2; cdr3_aa: CASSVLRGGYTF
v_call: TRBV2; clone_size: NA; j_call: TRBJ2-2; cdr3_aa: CASGRTVPGELFF
v_call: TRBV19; clone_size: many; j_call: TRBJ1-5; cdr3_aa: CASKEGTGRNQPQHF
v_call: TRBV2; clone_size: NA; j_call: TRBJ1-1; cdr3_aa: CASRDSYINTEAFF
v_call: TRBV7-2; clone_size: NA; j_call: TRBJ2-1; cdr3_aa: CASSLGGSGSHNEQFF
v_call: TRBV5-1; clone_size: NA; j_call: TRBJ1-1; cdr3_aa: CASGQGGAGNTEAFF
v_call: TRBV27; clone_size: once; j_call: TRBJ2-1; cdr3_aa: CASSYRQGGEQFF
v_call: TRBV6-2/TRBV6-3; clone_size: NA; j_call: TRBJ1-6; cdr3_aa: CASSFSGQGKVSYNSPLHF
v_call: TRBV19; clone_size: NA; j_call: TRBJ2-6; cdr3_aa: CASWTGDGANVLTF